This T cell receptor beta chain was sequenced in a study of T-cell memory formation after mild COVID-19. Study-level background: Clusters were largely donor specific. General study findings and limits: CM and EM subsets held most contracting CD4+ clones; EMRA held CD8+ ones. Clones shrinking from day 15 to 85 showed even CD4/CD8 mixes; later expanders tilted CD4+.

Germline CDR1 SNHLY, CDR2 FYNNEI. This CDR3 is built from 15 residues. V lost 5 bases to trimming and J lost 2 bases, with 15 bases between them. This clonotype was picked up many times. Its antigen is undetermined. TCRdb passed the 5' RACE reads through MiXCR, listing each CDR3 protein once. The table shows approximately 60,000 distinct CDR3 sequences, with about 9.4% occurring only once. This clonotype originated in a man younger than 30 who had mild COVID-19 (a few samples of this study predate the infection). Cell type and time point are not known. Sequencing used PBMCs or a T cell subset sorted from them (not recorded which). The chain couples TRBV2 to TRBJ2-5; the D gene is possibly TRBD2 (6 bases). CDR3 in amino acids: CASSSRPRGQETQYF. The DNA for the CDR3 is TGTGCCAGCAGTTCTAGGCCGCGGGGTCAAGAGACCCAGTACTTC.